The source of this TCR beta chain is a study of blood T cells in healthy people across ages. Each of the donors had 8 to 10 milliliters of peripheral blood drawn into EDTA-treated Vacutainer tubes. Total RNA, at least 5.5 micrograms per sample, was extracted from PBMCs. Germline assignment: CDR1 MGHRA and CDR2 YSYEKL. V was trimmed by 1 base and J by 4 bases, leaving 20 bases between them. The CDR3 length is 18 residues. Study-level results: Donor CMV infection status was unknown, possibly confounding age-related changes in expanded clonotypes.

PCR was performed a second time for roughly 7 to 12 cycles using a sample-barcoded 5' primer and a J-beta primer mix. Tagging of each cDNA molecule was performed by a template-switch adaptor with 12 random nucleotides. From the 5' RACE reads, TCRdb called clonotypes with MiXCR, one entry per CDR3 protein. This table holds over a million distinct CDR3 sequences, roughly 43% found once. As to this clonotype: The antigen remains unidentified.

The origin of this receptor is a young woman in good health. The chain combines TRBV4-1 with TRBJ1-5, with D tentatively TRBD1 (5 bases). The sequenced sample consisted of blood. The chain's CDR3 is CASSQGGISAGPNQPQHF. The CDR3, as DNA: TGCGCCAGCAGCCAAGGAGGGATTTCGGCAGGGCCGAATCAGCCCCAGCATTTT.